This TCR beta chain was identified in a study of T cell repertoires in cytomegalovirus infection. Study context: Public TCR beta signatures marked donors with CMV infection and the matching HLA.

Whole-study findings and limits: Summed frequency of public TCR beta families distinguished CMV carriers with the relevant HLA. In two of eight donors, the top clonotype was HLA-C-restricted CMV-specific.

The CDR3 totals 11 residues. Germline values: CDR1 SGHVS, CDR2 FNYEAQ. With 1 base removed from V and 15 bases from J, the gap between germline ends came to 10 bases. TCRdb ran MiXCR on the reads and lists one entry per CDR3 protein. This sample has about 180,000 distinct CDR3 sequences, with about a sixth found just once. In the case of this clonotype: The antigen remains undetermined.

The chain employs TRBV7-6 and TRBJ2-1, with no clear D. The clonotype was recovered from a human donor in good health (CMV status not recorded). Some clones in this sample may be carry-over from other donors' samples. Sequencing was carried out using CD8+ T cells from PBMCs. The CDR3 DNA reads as TGTGCCAGCAGCTTAGGCGAATTAGTGTTCTTC. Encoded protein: CASSLGELVFF.